Below, 18 T cell receptor beta chains from the same sample are listed, as sequenced in a study of blood T cell repertoires in COVID-19. Measured with immunoSEQ multiplex PCR; TCRdb has only the in-frame clones, and not every one. The top ten clones hold about 7.4% of a sample with roughly 79,000 clones, 82% of them seen once. The specimen was peripheral blood. All receptors come from a human donor in a cohort sampled during active COVID-19.

This clone is a singleton in its sample. The chain combines TRBV7-2 with TRBJ2-7; 7 nucleotides line up with TRBD1. The CDR3 covers 15 residues. The germline V gene encodes CDR1 SGHTA and CDR2 FQGNSA. The ends lost 3 bases at V and 5 bases at J; junction bases unmatched: 10. CDR3 DNA sequence: TGTGCCAGCAGCTTGACAGGGTGGGACGAGGACGAGCAGTACTTC. The encoded protein is CASSLTGWDEDEQYF.

V usage is TRBV19 and J usage is TRBJ2-7, with TRBD1 matching over 11 bases. Germline V gene sequence: CDR1 LNHDA, CDR2 SQIVND (reference sequence). The CDR3 extends over 16 amino acids. Trimming at V came to 4 bases and at J to 1 base, leaving 6 bases not matched to a gene. The CDR3 loop is CASSRAGTGGSYEQYF. The CDR3 nucleotides are TGTGCCAGTAGTAGAGCCGGGACAGGGGGATCCTACGAGCAGTACTTC.

The chain has TRBV10-3 and TRBJ1-4; D gene uncertain. V lost 3 bases and J lost 5, with 16 bases in between. The CDR3 runs to 16 residues. The germline gives CDR1 ENHRY, CDR2 SYGVKD. The CDR3 spells CAISEKAGAGNEKLFF. For the CDR3, the DNA is TGTGCCATCAGTGAAAAGGCCGGTGCGGGAAATGAAAAACTGTTTTTT.

The chain is built from TRBV7-9 and TRBJ1-5; D gene ambiguous. Germline CDR1 and CDR2: SEHNR and FQNEAQ (reference sequence). The V gene lost 6 bases and the J gene lost 0 bases, with 9 bases spanning the gap. CDR3 length equals 14 residues. The DNA of the CDR3 is TGTGCCAGCAGTCTTGCGGGTAGCAATCAGCCCCAGCATTTT. Translation gives CASSLAGSNQPQHF.

The count of this clone is one. V usage is TRBV18 and J usage is TRBJ1-3; D not resolved. CDR1 KGHSH and CDR2 LQKENI come from the germline V gene. Trimming removed 1 base at V and 0 bases at J, with 13 bases between. The CDR3 is 17 residues long. CDR3 bases: TGTGCCAGCTCACCACTCGCGGACGGGAGCTCTGGAAACACCATATATTTT. Protein product: CASSPLADGSSGNTIYF.

V and J are TRBV7-9 and TRBJ1-2; perhaps TRBD1 as D (6 bases). The CDR3 spans 12 residues. The V end lost 6 bases, the J end lost 6 bases, and 11 bases lay between the germline ends. Germline lookup yields CDR1 SEHNR and CDR2 FQNEAQ (reference sequence). DNA of the CDR3: TGTGCCAGCAGTCGGAACAGGGATGGCTACACCTTC. Translating it yields CASSRNRDGYTF.

This sequence joins TRBV4-3 and TRBJ1-2, with D perhaps TRBD1 (5 bases). This CDR3 has 14 residues. Germline assignment: CDR1 LGHNA and CDR2 YSLEER. The V gene lost 0 bases and the J gene lost 8 bases, with 13 bases spanning the gap. The CDR3 DNA follows: TGCGCCAGCAGCCAAGATCTGCTTGGGGGGGGCTACACCTTC. The encoded protein is CASSQDLLGGGYTF.

The rearrangement uses TRBV19 and TRBJ2-5; TRBD1 matches at 8 bases. The CDR3 sequence is 18 residues long. CDR1 is LNHDA and CDR2 is SQIVND in the germline V gene (reference sequence). Trimming removed 0 bases from V and 5 bases from J; junction bases left unmatched: 14. DNA of the CDR3: TGTGCCAGTAGTATAGATTCGACAGGGGTGAGATTAAGGGAGACCCAGTACTTC. Translating gives CASSIDSTGVRLRETQYF.

The rearrangement joins TRBV5-1 to TRBJ2-7, with D possibly TRBD1 on 6 matching bases. V was pared by 0 bases and J by 0 bases, with 10 bases between. Germline values: CDR1 SGHRS, CDR2 YFSETQ. The CDR3 contains 15 residues. In DNA form, the CDR3 reads TGCGCCAGCAGCTTGGCCTTGGGGGCCTCCTACGAGCAGTACTTC. It codes for CASSLALGASYEQYF.

V usage is TRBV2 and J usage is TRBJ1-6; 9 bases match TRBD1. CDR1 and CDR2 from the germline V gene are SNHLY and FYNNEI. The CDR3 consists of 15 residues. The ends lost 1 base at V and 6 bases at J; junction bases unmatched: 1. As DNA, the CDR3 is TGTGCCAGCAGTGAAGACAGGGGGCTTAATTCACCCCTCCACTTT. Translated: CASSEDRGLNSPLHF.

CDR3 sequence (DNA): TGTGCCAGCAGGAGGGTGTTAGGTTCCGGGGAGCTGTTTTTT. It is translated as CASRRVLGSGELFF. The gene calls are TRBV6-4 and TRBJ2-2; weak D call: TRBD2 (5 bases). The germline CDR1 and CDR2 sequences are MRHNA and SNTAGT. V was clipped by 6 bases and J by 6 bases, with 14 bases between them. The length of the CDR3 is 14 residues.

The chain joins TRBV2 to TRBJ2-5; possible D gene TRBD2, 5 bases. Germline V CDR1 and CDR2: SNHLY, FYNNEI. There are 12 residues in the CDR3. V lost 8 bases and J 2 bases, leaving 9 bases between the germline ends. CDR3: CASRREQETQYF. The DNA of the CDR3 is TGTGCCAGCCGACGGGAACAAGAGACCCAGTACTTC. Drawing the rest from reference TRBV2 and TRBJ2-5, the complete variable domain is EPEVTQTPSHQVTQMGQEVILRCVPISNHLYFYWYRQILGQKVEFLVSFYNNEISEKSEIFDDQFSVERPDGSNFTLKIRSTKLEDSAMYFCASRREQETQYFGPGTRLLVL.

This clone was counted only a few times. The V gene is TRBV7-9, the J gene TRBJ1-1; D possibly corresponds to TRBD1 (5 bases). The length of the CDR3 is 14 residues. V dropped 5 bases and J dropped 1 base, with 11 bases sitting between them. The germline CDR1 and CDR2 sequences are SEHNR and FQNEAQ (reference sequence). CDR3 sequence reads: CASSPGNGNTEAFF. CDR3 DNA sequence: TGTGCCAGCAGCCCAGGGAATGGGAACACTGAAGCTTTCTTT.

V is TRBV9 and J is TRBJ2-6, with D perhaps TRBD1 (6 bases). The length of the CDR3 is 18 residues. Germline CDR1 SGDLS, CDR2 YYNGEE. Trimming left V 0 bases short and J 0 bases short, with 13 bases between. CDR3 sequence (DNA): TGTGCCAGCAGCGTAGCTACAGGGCCAAACTCTGGGGCCAACGTCCTGACTTTC. As protein: CASSVATGPNSGANVLTF.

The J gene is TRBJ2-7, the V gene TRBV5-8; D uncertain. The CDR3 has 12 amino acids. CDR1 and CDR2 (germline): SGHTS, YDEGEE. V was shortened by 4 bases and J by 3 bases, with 8 bases between the two germline ends. CDR3 in amino acids: CASSPRVYEQYF. For the CDR3, the DNA is TGTGCCAGCAGCCCTCGTGTCTACGAGCAGTACTTC.

The chain carries TRBV1 and TRBJ1-2; the D call TRBD1 from the table was never checked on the DNA. TRBV1 represents a pseudogene. The CDR3 spans 15 residues. The CDR3 sequence: CTSSHGDSKTYGYTF. The CDR3 DNA reads TGCACCAGCAGCCATGGGGACAGTAAGACCTATGGCTACACCTTC.

J is TRBJ1-5 and V is TRBV19; D perhaps matches TRBD1 (5 bases). This CDR3 spans 13 amino acids. With 10 bases removed from V and 4 bases from J, the gap between germline ends came to 14 bases. Germline V gives CDR1 LNHDA, CDR2 SQIVND (reference sequence). The CDR3 bases are TGTGCCACCGGTCCAGGGTGGAATCAGCCCCAGCATTTT. Protein: CATGPGWNQPQHF. The whole variable domain, filled in from reference TRBV19 and TRBJ1-5, reads DGGITQSPKYLFRKEGQNVTLSCEQNLNHDAMYWYRQDPGQGLRLIYYSQIVNDFQKGDIAEGYSVSREKKESFPLTVTSAQKNPTAFYLCATGPGWNQPQHFGDGTRLSIL.

This clone occurred once. The rearrangement uses TRBV15 and TRBJ2-7; D is perhaps TRBD2 (5 bases). Germline lookup yields CDR1 LNHNV and CDR2 YYDKDF (reference sequence). The CDR3 is made up of 14 amino acids. V shed 0 bases and J shed 0 bases, with 6 bases lying between them. The CDR3 DNA follows: TGTGCCACCAGCAGAGACGGGATCTCCTACGAGCAGTACTTC. As protein: CATSRDGISYEQYF.